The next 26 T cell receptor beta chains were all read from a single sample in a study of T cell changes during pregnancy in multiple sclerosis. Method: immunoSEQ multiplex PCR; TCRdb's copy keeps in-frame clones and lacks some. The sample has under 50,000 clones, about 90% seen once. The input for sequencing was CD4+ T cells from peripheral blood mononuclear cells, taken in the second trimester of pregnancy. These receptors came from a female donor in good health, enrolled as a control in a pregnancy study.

The CDR3 reads CASSHRGRTGELFF. CDR3 sequence (DNA): TGTGCCAGCAGCCATAGGGGCAGGACCGGGGAGCTGTTTTTT. This rearrangement joins TRBV14 to TRBJ2-2; D is possibly TRBD1 (5 bases). Trimming took 3 bases from V and 5 from J, leaving 10 bases between them. The CDR3 runs to 14 residues. The germline V gene encodes CDR1 SGHDN and CDR2 FVKESK.

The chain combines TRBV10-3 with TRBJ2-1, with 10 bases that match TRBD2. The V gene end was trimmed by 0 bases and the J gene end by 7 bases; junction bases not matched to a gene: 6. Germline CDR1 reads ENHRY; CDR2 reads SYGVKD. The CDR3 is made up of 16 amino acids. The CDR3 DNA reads TGTGCCATCAGTGAGTCTTCGGGACTAGCGTTGAATGAGCAGTTCTTC. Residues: CAISESSGLALNEQFF.

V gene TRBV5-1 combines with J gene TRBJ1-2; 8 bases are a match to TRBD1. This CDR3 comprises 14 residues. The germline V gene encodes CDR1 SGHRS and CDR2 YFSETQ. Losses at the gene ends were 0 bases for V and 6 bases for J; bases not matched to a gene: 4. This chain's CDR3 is CASSLADRVNGYTF. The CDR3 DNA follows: TGCGCCAGCAGCTTGGCGGACAGGGTAAATGGCTACACCTTC.

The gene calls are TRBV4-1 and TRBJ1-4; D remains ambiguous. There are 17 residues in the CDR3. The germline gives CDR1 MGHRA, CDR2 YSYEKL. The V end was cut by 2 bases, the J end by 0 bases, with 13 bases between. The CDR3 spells CASSQISGGATNEKLFF. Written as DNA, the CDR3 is TGCGCCAGCAGCCAAATTAGCGGTGGTGCAACTAATGAAAAACTGTTTTTT.

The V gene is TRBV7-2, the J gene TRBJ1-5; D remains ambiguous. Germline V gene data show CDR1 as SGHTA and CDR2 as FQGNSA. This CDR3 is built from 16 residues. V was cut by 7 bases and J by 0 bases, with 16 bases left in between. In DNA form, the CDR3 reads TGTGCCAGCAACTCGGCGACAAATTATAGCAATCAGCCCCAGCATTTT. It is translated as CASNSATNYSNQPQHF.

In DNA, the CDR3 is TGCGCCAGCAGCCAAGCGACCGGGACAGGGAGCGGCTACACCTTC. It yields the protein CASSQATGTGSGYTF. J is TRBJ1-2 and V is TRBV4-3; TRBD1 matches at 9 bases. Germline CDR1 LGHNA, CDR2 YSLEER. This CDR3 is built from 15 residues. The junction had 8 bases not matched to a gene; V was cut back by 1 base and J by 8 bases.

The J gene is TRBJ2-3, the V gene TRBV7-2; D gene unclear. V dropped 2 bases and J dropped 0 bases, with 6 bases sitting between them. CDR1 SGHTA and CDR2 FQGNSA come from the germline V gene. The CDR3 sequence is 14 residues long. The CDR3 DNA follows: TGTGCCAGCAGCTTACTGAGCAGCACAGATACGCAGTATTTT. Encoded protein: CASSLLSSTDTQYF.

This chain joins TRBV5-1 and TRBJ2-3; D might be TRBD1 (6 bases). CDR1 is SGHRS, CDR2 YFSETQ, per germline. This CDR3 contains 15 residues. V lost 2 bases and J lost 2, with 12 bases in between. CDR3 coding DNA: TGCGCCAGCAGCTTCGGACAGCCCAACACAGATACGCAGTATTTT. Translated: CASSFGQPNTDTQYF.

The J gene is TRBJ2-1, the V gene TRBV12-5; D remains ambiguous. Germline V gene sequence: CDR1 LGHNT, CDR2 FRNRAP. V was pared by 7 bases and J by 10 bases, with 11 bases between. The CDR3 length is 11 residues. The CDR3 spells CASALESEQFF. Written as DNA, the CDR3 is TGTGCTAGTGCCTTGGAGTCAGAGCAGTTCTTC.

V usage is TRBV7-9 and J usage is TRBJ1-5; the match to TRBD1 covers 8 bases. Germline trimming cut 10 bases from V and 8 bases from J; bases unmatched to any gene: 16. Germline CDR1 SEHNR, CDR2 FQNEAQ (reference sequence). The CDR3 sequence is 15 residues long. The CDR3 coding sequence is TGTGCCATCCGACCGATTTCAGGGGGCGCAGAGCCCCAGCATTTT. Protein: CAIRPISGGAEPQHF.

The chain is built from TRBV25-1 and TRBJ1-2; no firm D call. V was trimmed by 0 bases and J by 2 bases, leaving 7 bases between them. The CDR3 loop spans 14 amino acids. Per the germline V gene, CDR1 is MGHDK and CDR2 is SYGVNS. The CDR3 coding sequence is TGTGCCAGCAGTGAATATAAACTCAACTATGGCTACACCTTC. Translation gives CASSEYKLNYGYTF.

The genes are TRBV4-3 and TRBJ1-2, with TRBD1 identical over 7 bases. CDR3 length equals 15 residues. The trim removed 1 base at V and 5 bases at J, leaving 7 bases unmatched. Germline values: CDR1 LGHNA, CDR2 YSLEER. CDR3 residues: CASSQVWDSQYGYTF. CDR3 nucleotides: TGCGCCAGCAGCCAAGTTTGGGACAGCCAGTATGGCTACACCTTC.

The CDR3 is CASSLWSGGAYNEQFF. CDR3 in DNA: TGTGCCAGCAGCTTATGGAGCGGGGGGGCCTACAATGAGCAGTTCTTC. The chain couples TRBV7-2 to TRBJ2-1; 10 bases match TRBD2. V shed 2 bases and J 2 bases; nucleotides not matched to a gene: 3. The CDR3 spans 16 residues. Germline CDR1 SGHTA, CDR2 FQGNSA.

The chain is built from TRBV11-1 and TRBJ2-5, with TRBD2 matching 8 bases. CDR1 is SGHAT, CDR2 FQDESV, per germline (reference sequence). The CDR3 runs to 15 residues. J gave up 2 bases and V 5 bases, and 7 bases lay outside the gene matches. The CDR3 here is CASSGSGARQETQYF. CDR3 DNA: TGTGCCAGCAGCGGTAGCGGGGCCAGACAAGAGACCCAGTACTTC.

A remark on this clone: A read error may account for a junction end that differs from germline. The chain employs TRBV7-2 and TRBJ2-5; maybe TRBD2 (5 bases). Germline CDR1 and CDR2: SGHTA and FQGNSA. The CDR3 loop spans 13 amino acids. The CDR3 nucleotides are TGTGCCAGCAGCCTAGCACGCCAGGAGACCCAGTACTTC. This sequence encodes CASSLARQETQYF. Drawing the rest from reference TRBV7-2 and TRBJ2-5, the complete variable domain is GAGVSQSPSNKVTEKGKDVELRCDPISGHTALYWYRQSLGQGLEFLIYFQGNSAPDKSGLPSDRFSAERTGGSVSTLTIQRTQQEDSAVYLCASSLARQETQYFGPGTRLLVL.

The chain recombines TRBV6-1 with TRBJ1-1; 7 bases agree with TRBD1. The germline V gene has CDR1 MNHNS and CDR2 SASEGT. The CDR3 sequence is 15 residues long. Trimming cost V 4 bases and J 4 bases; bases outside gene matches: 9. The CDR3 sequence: CASSVARSGGTEAFF. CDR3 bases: TGTGCCAGCAGTGTAGCACGATCAGGGGGCACTGAAGCTTTCTTT.

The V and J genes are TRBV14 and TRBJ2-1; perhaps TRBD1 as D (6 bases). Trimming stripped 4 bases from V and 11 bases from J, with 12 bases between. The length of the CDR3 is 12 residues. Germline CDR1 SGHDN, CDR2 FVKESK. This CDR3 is CASSPKGVKQFF. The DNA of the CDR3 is TGTGCCAGCAGCCCTAAGGGGGTTAAGCAGTTCTTC.

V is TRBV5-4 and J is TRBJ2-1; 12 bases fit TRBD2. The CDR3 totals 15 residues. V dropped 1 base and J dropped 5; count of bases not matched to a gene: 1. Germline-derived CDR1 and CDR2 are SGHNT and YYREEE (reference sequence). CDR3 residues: CASSLTSGGNNEQFF. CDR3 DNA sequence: TGTGCCAGCAGCTTGACTAGCGGGGGGAACAATGAGCAGTTCTTC.

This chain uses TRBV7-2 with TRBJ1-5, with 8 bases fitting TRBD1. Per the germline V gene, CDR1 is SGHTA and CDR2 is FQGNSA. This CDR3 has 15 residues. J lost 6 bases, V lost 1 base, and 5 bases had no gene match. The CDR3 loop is CASSLVWTGSQPQHF. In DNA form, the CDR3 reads TGTGCCAGCAGCTTAGTCTGGACAGGGAGTCAGCCCCAGCATTTT.

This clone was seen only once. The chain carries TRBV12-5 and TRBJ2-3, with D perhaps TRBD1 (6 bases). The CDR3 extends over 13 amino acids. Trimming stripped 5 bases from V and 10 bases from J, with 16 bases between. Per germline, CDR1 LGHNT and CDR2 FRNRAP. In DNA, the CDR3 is TGTGCTAGTGGTCTTCTCGAACAGGGCTCGCAGTATTTT. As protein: CASGLLEQGSQYF.

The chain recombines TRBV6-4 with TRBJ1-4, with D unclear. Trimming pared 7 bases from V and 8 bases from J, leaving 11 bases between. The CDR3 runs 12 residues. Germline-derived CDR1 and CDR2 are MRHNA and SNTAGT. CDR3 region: CASTRPPEKLFF. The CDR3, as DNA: TGTGCCAGCACTAGGCCACCAGAAAAACTGTTTTTT.

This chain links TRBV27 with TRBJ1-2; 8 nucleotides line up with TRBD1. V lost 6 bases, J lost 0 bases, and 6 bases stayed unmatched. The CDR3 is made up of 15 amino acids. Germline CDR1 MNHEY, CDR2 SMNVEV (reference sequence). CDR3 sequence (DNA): TGTGCCAGCAGGCGCTCACAGGGGGCTAACTATGGCTACACCTTC. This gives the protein CASRRSQGANYGYTF.

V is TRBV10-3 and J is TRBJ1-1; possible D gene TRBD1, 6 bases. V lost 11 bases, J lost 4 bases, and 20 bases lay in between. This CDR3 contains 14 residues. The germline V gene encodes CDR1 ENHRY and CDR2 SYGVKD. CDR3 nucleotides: TGTGCCTCAAAAAGGGGGGGGTCGGGCACTGAAGCTTTCTTT. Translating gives CASKRGGSGTEAFF.

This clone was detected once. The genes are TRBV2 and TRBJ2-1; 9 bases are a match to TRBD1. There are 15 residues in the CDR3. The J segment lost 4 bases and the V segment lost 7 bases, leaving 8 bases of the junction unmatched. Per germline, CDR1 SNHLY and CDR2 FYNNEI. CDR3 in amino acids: CASKQQGARYNEQFF. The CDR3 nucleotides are TGTGCCAGCAAGCAACAGGGGGCGCGGTACAATGAGCAGTTCTTC.

CDR3 in amino acids: CASSPRPGLAEETQYF. The CDR3 nucleotides read TGTGCCAGCTCACCTCGTCCGGGACTAGCGGAAGAGACCCAGTACTTC. The V call is TRBV18, the J call TRBJ2-5; 11 nucleotides line up with TRBD2. CDR3 length: 16 amino acids. Per germline, CDR1 KGHSH and CDR2 LQKENI. J lost 3 bases, V lost 3 bases, and 6 bases had no gene match. The whole variable domain, remainder taken from reference TRBV18 and TRBJ2-5, is NAGVMQNPRHLVRRRGQEARLRCSPMKGHSHVYWYRQLPEEGLKFMVYLQKENIIDESGMPKERFSAEFPKEGPSILRIQQVVRGDSAAYFCASSPRPGLAEETQYFGPGTRLLVL.

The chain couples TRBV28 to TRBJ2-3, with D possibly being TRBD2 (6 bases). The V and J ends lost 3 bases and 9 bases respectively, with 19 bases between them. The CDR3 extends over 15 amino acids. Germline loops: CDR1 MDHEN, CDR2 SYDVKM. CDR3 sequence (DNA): TGTGCCAGCAGTTTGGGCCTAAGGGACTCGGTAACGCAGTATTTT. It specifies CASSLGLRDSVTQYF.